Listed below are T cell receptor beta chains from one sample, sequenced in a study of long-term antiretroviral therapy in people with HIV. Repertoires were generated with immunoSEQ multiplex PCR, while TCRdb's copy carries only in-frame clones and drops some. Of some 19,000 clones listed, 79% are singletons. The material was unsorted PBMCs, obtained 4.1 years after starting antiretroviral therapy. Source of these receptors: a woman aged 40 to 50 with HIV. CDR3s include the opening cysteine and the closing phenylalanine or tryptophan. Fields, in order: J gene, clone size, D gene, V gene, CDR3 protein, CDR3 DNA. D genes are given only for firm matches. Clone size is not always given. Where it is, it says once, few, many or a class for expanded clones.

TRBJ2-2	-	TRBD1	TRBV6-6	CASSSRTGDTGELFF	TGTGCCAGCAGTTCCCGGACAGGGGACACCGGGGAGCTGTTTTTT
TRBJ2-3	-	-	TRBV6-5	CASFGSEVSTDTQYF	TGTGCCAGCTTCGGGTCAGAGGTATCTACAGATACGCAGTATTTT
TRBJ1-6	few	-	TRBV5-8	CASSPGIRGSPLHF	TGTGCCAGCAGCCCGGGCATAAGGGGTTCACCCCTCCACTTT
TRBJ1-6	-	-	TRBV5-4	CASSLAGSGINSPLHF	TGTGCCAGCAGCTTGGCCGGCAGTGGAATTAATTCACCCCTCCACTTT
TRBJ1-1	-	-	TRBV9	CASSVVGAGEAFF	TGTGCCAGCAGCGTAGTAGGGGCCGGTGAAGCTTTCTTT
TRBJ1-2	-	-	TRBV4-3	CASSQGSGIHSNYGYTF	TGCGCCAGCAGCCAAGGTTCCGGGATACACTCTAACTATGGCTACACCTTC
TRBJ1-1	-	-	TRBV6-5	CASSYRVGMRTEAFF	TGTGCCAGCAGTTACCGTGTGGGGATGAGGACTGAAGCTTTCTTT
TRBJ1-2	-	TRBD1	TRBV5-1	CASSLQGEGGYTF	TGCGCCAGCAGCTTACAGGGGGAAGGTGGCTACACCTTC
TRBJ2-7	-	TRBD2	TRBV9	CASSVGTSGRYPYEQYF	TGTGCCAGCAGCGTAGGGACTAGCGGGAGGTACCCCTACGAGCAGTACTTC
TRBJ1-1	-	-	TRBV5-1	CASSFKASYSGTEAFF	TGCGCCAGCAGCTTCAAAGCGTCGTACAGCGGGACTGAAGCTTTCTTT
TRBJ2-3	-	-	TRBV6-1	CASSPGTADSDTQYF	TGTGCCAGCAGCCCCGGGACTGCCGACTCAGATACGCAGTATTTT
TRBJ2-3	once	-	TRBV11-2	CASSRGRGGTQYF	TGTGCCAGCAGCAGGGGGAGGGGCGGCACGCAGTATTTT
TRBJ2-3	-	-	TRBV29-1	CSVANEGQYF	TGCAGCGTTGCTAACGAGGGGCAGTATTTT
TRBJ2-3	-	-	TRBV5-1	CASSLESTTPDTQYF	TGCGCCAGCAGCTTGGAAAGCACTACCCCAGATACGCAGTATTTT
TRBJ2-2	-	-	TRBV19	CASSIPPFRGNTGELFF	TGTGCCAGTAGTATCCCCCCTTTTCGGGGAAACACCGGGGAGCTGTTTTTT
TRBJ2-4	-	-	TRBV14	CASSRGEGVNIQYF	TGTGCCAGCAGCCGAGGGGAGGGGGTAAACATTCAGTACTTC
TRBJ2-7	once	-	TRBV6-1	CASSENGVLNYEQYF	TGTGCCAGCAGTGAAAACGGGGTACTCAACTACGAGCAGTACTTC
TRBJ1-2	few	-	TRBV19	CASSIPPAYGYTF	TGTGCCAGTAGTATCCCCCCGGCCTATGGCTACACCTTC
TRBJ2-2	-	-	TRBV27	CASRFGTKNTGELFF	TGTGCCAGCAGATTCGGGACAAAGAACACCGGGGAGCTGTTTTTT
TRBJ2-1	-	-	TRBV7-7	CASSNGPPAGNEQFF	TGTGCCAGCAGCAACGGGCCCCCGGCGGGCAATGAGCAGTTCTTC
TRBJ2-7	-	-	TRBV9	CASSPPANHYEQYF	TGTGCCAGCAGCCCCCCAGCTAACCACTACGAGCAGTACTTC
TRBJ2-7	few	-	TRBV27	CASSLSAGAWEQYF	TGTGCCAGCAGTTTATCGGCGGGTGCCTGGGAGCAGTACTTC
TRBJ2-5	-	-	TRBV11-3	CASTLGIGGKTQYF	TGTGCCAGCACCTTGGGTATAGGAGGAAAGACCCAGTACTTC
TRBJ2-5	-	-	TRBV15	CATSRDRPGETQYF	TGTGCCACCAGCAGAGATCGGCCTGGAGAGACCCAGTACTTC
TRBJ2-2	-	TRBD1	TRBV10-3	CAISGTGGTGELFF	TGTGCCATCAGTGGTACAGGGGGCACCGGGGAGCTGTTTTTT
TRBJ2-5	-	-	TRBV4-1	CASSQLLAGGQTQYF	TGCGCCAGCAGCCAACTTCTCGCAGGCGGGCAGACCCAGTACTTC
TRBJ2-3	-	-	TRBV19	CASSRGLPTDTQYF	TGTGCCAGTAGTAGGGGACTGCCCACAGATACGCAGTATTTT
TRBJ1-1	-	-	TRBV7-9	CASSFGATEAFF	TGTGCCAGCAGCTTCGGGGCAACTGAAGCTTTCTTT
TRBJ1-2	-	-	TRBV7-2	CASSPDSSPDYGYTF	TGTGCCAGCAGCCCAGACAGCAGCCCAGACTATGGCTACACCTTC
TRBJ2-7	-	-	TRBV6-1	CASSEPLHEQYF	TGTGCCAGCAGTGAACCTCTACACGAGCAGTACTTC
TRBJ1-1	-	TRBD1	TRBV6-5	CASSYSTGWTEAFF	TGTGCCAGCAGTTACTCGACAGGGTGGACTGAAGCTTTCTTT
TRBJ1-1	-	-	TRBV29-1	CSVEGQVIGEAFF	TGCAGCGTTGAGGGGCAGGTCATCGGTGAAGCTTTCTTT
TRBJ2-2	-	-	TRBV19	CASSIGTAYTGELFF	TGTGCCAGTAGTATCGGAACAGCCTACACCGGGGAGCTGTTTTTT
TRBJ2-5	-	-	TRBV18	CASSPMVLLGQETQYF	TGTGCCAGCTCACCTATGGTACTCTTGGGGCAAGAGACCCAGTACTTC
TRBJ1-3	-	-	TRBV27	CASSLSGPRGVGNTIYF	TGTGCCAGCAGTTTATCGGGGCCCCGGGGCGTGGGAAACACCATATATTTT
TRBJ2-7	-	TRBD2	TRBV5-1	CASSLETSGAYEQYF	TGCGCCAGCAGCTTGGAGACTAGCGGGGCCTACGAGCAGTACTTC
TRBJ1-1	once	-	TRBV9	CASSPLRDTEAFF	TGTGCCAGCAGCCCACTGCGGGACACTGAAGCTTTCTTT
TRBJ1-5	-	-	TRBV7-2	CASSSPGEQPQHF	TGTGCCAGCAGCTCCCCTGGAGAACAGCCCCAGCATTTT
TRBJ2-1	-	-	TRBV19	CATAWGSYNEQFF	TGTGCCACCGCCTGGGGATCCTACAATGAGCAGTTCTTC
TRBJ1-2	-	-	TRBV4-2	CASSQVAWTDYGYTF	TGTGCCAGCAGCCAAGTCGCGTGGACAGACTATGGCTACACCTTC
TRBJ2-5	-	TRBD1	TRBV4-1	CASKGADQETQYF	TGCGCCAGCAAGGGGGCGGATCAAGAGACCCAGTACTTC
TRBJ2-7	-	-	TRBV7-9	CASSLGPRRSSYEQYF	TGTGCCAGCAGCTTAGGGCCGAGGCGCAGCTCCTACGAGCAGTACTTC
TRBJ2-1	-	TRBD1	TRBV11-3	CASSSGTGLYNEQFF	TGTGCCAGCAGCTCCGGGACAGGGCTATACAATGAGCAGTTCTTC